These T cell receptor beta chains were read from a single sample in a study of shared clonotypes between healthy human individuals. Sequencing was performed with immunoSEQ multiplex PCR; in TCRdb, only in-frame clones are kept and a portion is missing. In the table there are around 610,000 clones, 95% to 96% of which are singletons. Sequencing used naive CD8+ T cells sorted from blood. These receptors all stem from a young woman in good health. Both conserved end residues are part of each CDR3. The D gene is left open where the match is weak. Rows give clone size only sometimes, using once, few, many, or a class for an expanded clone.

V	J	size	D	length	CDR3	DNA
TRBV27	TRBJ2-7	NA	TRBD2	15	CASSSGTSGAGKQYF	TGTGCCAGCAGTTCGGGGACTAGCGGGGCCGGCAAGCAGTACTTC
TRBV25-1	TRBJ2-1	NA	NA	11	CASSAVTEQFF	TGTGCCAGCAGTGCCGTGACTGAGCAGTTCTTC
TRBV15	TRBJ2-6	NA	NA	13	CAISSSGANVLTF	TGTGCCATTTCCAGCTCTGGGGCCAACGTCCTGACTTTC
TRBV11-2	TRBJ1-3	NA	NA	13	CASNQGFRDTIYF	TGTGCCAGCAACCAGGGGTTCAGAGACACCATATATTTT
TRBV7-6	TRBJ2-2	NA	NA	15	CASSLASGNTGELFF	TGTGCCAGCAGCTTAGCGTCCGGGAACACCGGGGAGCTGTTTTTT
TRBV28	TRBJ2-2	NA	NA	15	CASSFGLRATGELFF	TGTGCCAGCAGTTTCGGGTTGCGGGCTACCGGGGAGCTGTTTTTT
TRBV7-6	TRBJ2-3	NA	TRBD2	14	CASSLFAGEDTQYF	TGTGCCAGCAGCTTATTTGCGGGGGAAGATACGCAGTATTTT
TRBV6-5	TRBJ1-1	NA	TRBD1	15	CASSTSPGQGEEAFF	TGTGCCAGCAGTACCTCCCCGGGACAGGGAGAGGAAGCTTTCTTT
TRBV19	TRBJ2-7	NA	TRBD2	14	CASRSRTSSYEQYF	TGTGCCAGCCGATCACGGACTAGCAGCTACGAGCAGTACTTC
TRBV7-9	TRBJ2-1	NA	NA	12	CASSLVLNEQFF	TGTGCCAGCAGCTTAGTCCTCAATGAGCAGTTCTTC
TRBV28	TRBJ1-1	NA	NA	12	CASIWGNTEAFF	TGTGCCAGCATTTGGGGAAACACTGAAGCTTTCTTT
TRBV6-1	TRBJ2-7	once	TRBD1	15	CASRGGQGHPYEQYF	TGTGCCAGCAGGGGGGGACAGGGTCATCCCTACGAGCAGTACTTC
TRBV27	TRBJ2-7	NA	NA	14	CASSLNPPSREQYF	TGTGCCAGCAGTTTAAACCCCCCATCCCGCGAGCAGTACTTC
TRBV19	TRBJ1-1	NA	NA	15	CASSIVISRQLEAFF	TGTGCCAGTAGTATAGTCATATCGAGACAGCTTGAAGCTTTCTTT
TRBV7-3	TRBJ2-2	NA	NA	16	CASSSFRWAPPGELFF	TGTGCCAGCAGCTCCTTTAGGTGGGCGCCGCCCGGGGAGCTGTTTTTT
TRBV19	TRBJ2-7	NA	NA	14	CASSERDPGYEQYF	TGTGCCAGTAGTGAGAGGGACCCGGGGTACGAGCAGTACTTC
TRBV23-1	TRBJ2-7	NA	TRBD2	19	CASSQSRILAGALTYEQYF	TGCGCCAGCAGTCAATCGCGTATCCTAGCGGGAGCCCTCACCTACGAGCAGTACTTC
TRBV7-8	TRBJ1-2	NA	NA	13	CAIPKEGGNGYTF	TGTGCCATCCCGAAGGAGGGGGGCAACGGCTACACCTTC
TRBV27	TRBJ2-3	NA	TRBD2	19	CASSPHPAGLAALRDTQYF	TGTGCCAGCAGTCCACACCCTGCAGGACTAGCGGCTCTCAGGGATACGCAGTATTTT
TRBV10-1	TRBJ2-2	NA	NA	16	CASSDLLQGTSGELFF	TGCGCCAGCAGCGACCTCCTACAGGGCACGTCCGGGGAGCTGTTTTTT
TRBV7-9	TRBJ2-7	once	TRBD1	15	CASSPGQGTFYEQYF	TGTGCCAGCAGCCCGGGACAGGGGACCTTTTACGAGCAGTACTTC
TRBV19	TRBJ2-3	once	NA	13	CASSIIPTDTQYF	TGTGCCAGTAGTATAATACCAACAGATACGCAGTATTTT
TRBV4-1	TRBJ2-1	NA	TRBD2	18	CASSPRTSGRVFDNEQFF	TGCGCCAGCAGCCCAAGGACTAGCGGGAGGGTATTCGACAATGAGCAGTTCTTC
TRBV12-1	TRBJ2-5	NA	NA	16	CASSFSPSCWKETQYF	TGTGCCAGCAGCTTTTCACCTAGCTGTTGGAAAGAGACCCAGTACTTC
TRBV4-1	TRBJ2-5	NA	NA	14	CASSQAGLEETQYF	TGCGCCAGCAGCCAAGCAGGTCTCGAAGAGACCCAGTACTTC
TRBV6-5	TRBJ2-7	NA	NA	15	CASSHDRMSSYEQYF	TGTGCCAGCAGCCATGATCGGATGAGCTCCTACGAGCAGTACTTC
TRBV4-1	TRBJ1-3	once	NA	15	CASSQPQGTGNTIYF	TGCGCCAGCAGCCAACCACAGGGCACTGGAAACACCATATATTTT
TRBV11-2	TRBJ2-7	NA	NA	11	CASSLVGEQYF	TGTGCCAGCAGCTTAGTCGGCGAGCAGTACTTC
TRBV29-1	TRBJ1-1	NA	NA	12	CSVAQGNTEAFF	TGCAGCGTTGCACAGGGGAACACTGAAGCTTTCTTT
TRBV12-5	TRBJ1-2	NA	NA	16	CASGLVLGEAIYGYTF	TGTGCTAGTGGTTTGGTACTAGGGGAAGCTATCTATGGCTACACCTTC
TRBV10-3	TRBJ2-7	NA	NA	13	CAISEDSSYEQYF	TGTGCCATCAGTGAGGACAGCTCCTACGAGCAGTACTTC
TRBV5-1	TRBJ2-1	NA	TRBD2	17	CASSLSPSGRSYNEQFF	TGCGCCAGCAGCTTGTCCCCTAGCGGTCGTTCCTACAATGAGCAGTTCTTC
TRBV11-2	TRBJ2-7	NA	TRBD1	14	CASSLGQGAYEQYF	TGTGCCAGCAGCTTAGGGCAGGGGGCCTACGAGCAGTACTTC
TRBV5-4	TRBJ1-1	NA	TRBD1	17	CASSRGAGGRTDTEAFF	TGTGCCAGCAGCCGCGGCGCAGGGGGCAGGACGGACACTGAAGCTTTCTTT
TRBV15	TRBJ1-5	NA	NA	15	CATSRDLGTGQPQHF	TGTGCCACCAGCAGAGATCTAGGGACGGGGCAGCCCCAGCATTTT
TRBV11-2	TRBJ2-7	NA	NA	13	CASSLGTTYEQYF	TGTGCCAGCAGCTTAGGGACAACCTACGAGCAGTACTTC
TRBV7-9	TRBJ1-2	once	NA	15	CASSLARGSDYGYTF	TGTGCCAGCAGCTTAGCCCGAGGCAGCGACTATGGCTACACCTTC
TRBV19	TRBJ1-1	NA	NA	15	CASSIATGMNTEAFF	TGTGCCAGTAGTATCGCCACAGGGATGAACACTGAAGCTTTCTTT
TRBV10-2	TRBJ2-5	NA	NA	15	CASKTSSFTQETQYF	TGCGCCAGCAAGACAAGTTCCTTTACCCAAGAGACCCAGTACTTC
TRBV9	TRBJ2-7	NA	NA	14	CASSVGSSSYEQYF	TGTGCCAGCAGCGTAGGCTCGTCCTCCTACGAGCAGTACTTC
TRBV5-1	TRBJ2-7	NA	NA	13	CASSVDYPYEQYF	TGCGCCAGCAGCGTCGACTATCCCTACGAGCAGTACTTC
TRBV9	TRBJ2-1	NA	TRBD2	19	CASSVAASGSWVPYNEQFF	TGTGCCAGCAGCGTAGCGGCTAGCGGGAGTTGGGTTCCCTACAATGAGCAGTTCTTC
TRBV28	TRBJ2-1	NA	NA	14	CASRPRTSPSEQFF	TGTGCCAGCAGACCCAGGACATCCCCTAGTGAGCAGTTCTTC
TRBV15	TRBJ1-3	NA	NA	13	CATAQGSGNTIYF	TGTGCCACCGCTCAGGGGTCTGGAAACACCATATATTTT
TRBV13	TRBJ2-7	NA	TRBD1	14	CASSEGQGPYEQYF	TGTGCCAGCAGCGAGGGACAGGGACCCTACGAGCAGTACTTC
TRBV5-6	TRBJ1-4	NA	NA	17	CASSTRHGWGGWEKLFF	TGTGCCAGCAGCACCCGCCATGGATGGGGGGGTTGGGAAAAACTGTTTTTT
TRBV28	TRBJ2-7	NA	NA	14	CASTPRDVSYEQYF	TGTGCCAGCACTCCCCGGGACGTCTCCTACGAGCAGTACTTC
TRBV11-2	TRBJ2-7	NA	NA	13	CASSLDKTYEQYF	TGTGCCAGCAGCTTGGACAAGACGTACGAGCAGTACTTC